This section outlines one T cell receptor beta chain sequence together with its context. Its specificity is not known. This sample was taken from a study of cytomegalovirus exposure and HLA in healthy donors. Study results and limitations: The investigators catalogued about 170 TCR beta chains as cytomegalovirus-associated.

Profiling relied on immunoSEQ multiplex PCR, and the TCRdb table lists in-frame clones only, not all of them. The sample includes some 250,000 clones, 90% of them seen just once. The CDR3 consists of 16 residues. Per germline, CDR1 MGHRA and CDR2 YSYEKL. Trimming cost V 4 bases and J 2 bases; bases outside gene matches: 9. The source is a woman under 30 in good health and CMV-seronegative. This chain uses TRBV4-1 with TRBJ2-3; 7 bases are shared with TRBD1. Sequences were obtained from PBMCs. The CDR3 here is CASSRFPQGDTDTQYF. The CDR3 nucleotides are TGCGCCAGCAGCCGATTCCCGCAGGGGGACACAGATACGCAGTATTTT.